The sequence of this T cell receptor (beta chain) was determined in a study of blood T cell repertoires in COVID-19 (dated by TCRdb to 2020 to 2021). Notes on the research overall: The collaborator samples originated in the United States, Italy and Spain and spanned the acute and convalescent phases of COVID-19. The material from the prospective study consisted of cDNA or gDNA derived from T cells, B-cell-depleted T cells, or PBMCs. The dataset comprised deeply sampled blood TCRbeta repertoires from subjects exposed to, actively infected with, or recovered from COVID-19. The repertoires were released in a freely available public database intended as a resource for research on the immune response to SARS-CoV-2. Samples came from the ongoing ImmuneRACE study (first 160 participants) plus 1,254 subjects from 6 global collaborators. Sample metadata almost always included a de-identified subject ID, COVID-19 status, age in years and sex. HLA class I and class II types, where available, came from metadata supplied by the sample provider rather than from assay-based typing.

Findings and caveats that apply to the study as a whole: The amount of clinical and demographic metadata varied by source and participant and was provided uncurated.

Concerning this clone itself: The antigen it binds to is not known. No per-base quality is available; no much larger clone lies one base away.

Participants in the prospective study were enrolled through a virtual design, were aged about 18 to 90 years, and lived in fewer than 30 United States geographic areas. In the prospective study, cohorts were assigned on the basis of participant-reported clinical history obtained from a screening survey and a study questionnaire. For ImmuneRACE Cohort 3, a participant was defined as recovered based on two consecutive negative NP/OP PCR tests, clearance by a healthcare professional, or resolution of symptoms. In the prospective study, whole blood, serum and a nasopharyngeal or oropharyngeal swab were collected from each participant by mobile phlebotomists. Prospective study participants could optionally give additional blood draws and questionnaires over an approximately two-month period. Blood samples from the prospective study were shipped frozen or at room temperature prior to DNA extraction.

The CDR3 runs 15 amino acids, cysteine and phenylalanine included. The DNA shown is the 45-base CDR3, in frame from base 1. Looking up the germline V gene (reference sequence) yields CDR1 LNHDA and CDR2 SQIVND. V lost 6 bases and J lost 2 bases, and the count of bases not matched to a germline gene is 6. TCRbeta CDR3 regions were amplified from genomic DNA using the immunoSEQ Assay, a bias-controlled multiplex PCR. The study's processing was this. Within the assay, amplification of reference gene primers was used to estimate how many nucleated cells each sample contained. To quantify the absolute abundance of each unique TCRbeta CDR3 rearrangement, sequence reads were collapsed and filtered. For each sample, productive Simpson clonality was calculated as the square root of Simpson's diversity index across productive rearrangements. Here the immuneACCESS table is served through TCRdb, limited to in-frame sequences with V and J called. Missing clones are a known gap in these copies; in checked studies unresolved V genes cover under half, and the rest lacks a known reason. V, J and clone size reflect that table, while D and trimming were determined from the DNA. This sample comprises 310,000 or so clones, roughly 87% of them detected only once. The top ten constitute about 8.9% of the sample.

This clonotype was obtained from a woman aged 18 to 35 who had recovered from COVID-19. Sequencing input: PBMCs or T cells enriched from blood (not recorded which). The sequence is built from TRBV19 and TRBJ2-3; 9 junctional bases match TRBD1. The CDR3 in this case is CASSPRTGATDTQYF. The bases read TGTGCCAGTAGCCCCAGGACAGGGGCCACAGATACGCAGTATTTT.